Below, 7 T cell receptor beta chains from the same sample are listed, as sequenced in a study of OX40 agonist ivuxolimab in advanced cancers. Library prep was done by the immunoSEQ multiplex PCR assay. What TCRdb holds here is the immuneACCESS table cut down to in-frame rearrangements. Part of the clones is not present; checked against another copy, under half of the missing clones reflect an unresolved V gene, and the others are unexplained. The sample table records approximately 35,000 clones; roughly 90% of these occur just once. Roughly a third of the sample goes to the ten largest clones. This sample comprised CD4+ or CD8+ T cells sorted from blood, obtained in a trial of the OX40 agonist ivuxolimab. All receptors come from an adult with an advanced solid tumor such as melanoma, head and neck, liver or kidney cancer.

The chain couples TRBV5-4 to TRBJ1-6; D not resolved. CDR1 is SGHNT, CDR2 YYREEE, per germline (reference sequence). V shed 1 base and J shed 0 bases, with 14 bases lying between them. The CDR3 extends over 18 amino acids. The CDR3 nucleotides read TGTGCCAGCAGCTTGAGGACTGCCGCCCGCTCCTATAATTCACCCCTCCACTTT. As protein: CASSLRTAARSYNSPLHF.

This clone came up a few times. The chain is built from TRBV11-2 and TRBJ2-1, with D perhaps matching TRBD1 or TRBD2 (5 bases each). V lost 3 bases and J lost 9, with 12 bases in between. The CDR3 length is 13 residues. Per the germline V gene, CDR1 is SGHAT and CDR2 is FQNNGV. The CDR3 here is CASSFRGPTEQFF. In nucleotides, the CDR3 is TGTGCCAGCAGCTTTCGGGGACCCACTGAGCAGTTCTTC.

J is TRBJ2-7 and V is TRBV6-5, with 9 bases matching TRBD2. The CDR3 is 12 amino acids. V trimming: 2 bases; J trimming: 7 bases; junction bases outside the gene matches: 0. From germline, CDR1 is MNHEY and CDR2 SVGAGI. The CDR3 nucleotides are TGTGCCAGCAGTTACAGCGGGAGGGAGCAGTACTTC. It encodes CASSYSGREQYF.

This clone was detected once. V and J are TRBV9 and TRBJ2-1, with D maybe TRBD2 (5 bases). The CDR3 sequence is 14 residues long. Between the trimmed V and J ends, which lost 4 bases and 5 bases, there was a span of 13 bases. CDR1 is SGDLS and CDR2 is YYNGEE in the germline V gene. The CDR3, as DNA: TGTGCCAGCAGCACTACGAGGGAGAACAATGAGCAGTTCTTC. Protein sequence: CASSTTRENNEQFF.

The rearrangement joins TRBV11-2 to TRBJ1-1, with D perhaps TRBD1 (5 bases). This CDR3 spans 14 amino acids. The V gene's germline CDR1 is SGHAT and CDR2 FQNNGV. Trimming left V 0 bases short and J 9 bases short, with 14 bases between. As DNA, the CDR3 is TGTGCCAGCAGCTTAGAGGTGGTGGGGCGAAAAGCTTTCTTT. Its translation is CASSLEVVGRKAFF.

The CDR3 region has the DNA TGCGCCAGCAGCCTAAGGCTAGGGACAGGGCCCGGGAATGAAAAACTGTTTTTT. Its translation is CASSLRLGTGPGNEKLFF. This chain joins TRBV4-1 and TRBJ1-4; 9 nucleotides match TRBD1. This CDR3 comprises 18 residues. With 4 bases clipped from V and 5 bases from J, the junction kept 14 bases outside the gene matches. Germline CDR1 reads MGHRA; CDR2 reads YSYEKL.

V and J are TRBV28 and TRBJ2-7, with 9 positions matching TRBD1. The V gene's germline CDR1 is MDHEN and CDR2 SYDVKM. Trimming at V came to 5 bases and at J to 4 bases, leaving 6 bases not matched to a gene. CDR3 size: 14 residues. The CDR3 DNA reads as TGTGCCAGCAGTACCTCCGGGACAGGGTACGAGCAGTACTTC. Translated, it gives CASSTSGTGYEQYF.